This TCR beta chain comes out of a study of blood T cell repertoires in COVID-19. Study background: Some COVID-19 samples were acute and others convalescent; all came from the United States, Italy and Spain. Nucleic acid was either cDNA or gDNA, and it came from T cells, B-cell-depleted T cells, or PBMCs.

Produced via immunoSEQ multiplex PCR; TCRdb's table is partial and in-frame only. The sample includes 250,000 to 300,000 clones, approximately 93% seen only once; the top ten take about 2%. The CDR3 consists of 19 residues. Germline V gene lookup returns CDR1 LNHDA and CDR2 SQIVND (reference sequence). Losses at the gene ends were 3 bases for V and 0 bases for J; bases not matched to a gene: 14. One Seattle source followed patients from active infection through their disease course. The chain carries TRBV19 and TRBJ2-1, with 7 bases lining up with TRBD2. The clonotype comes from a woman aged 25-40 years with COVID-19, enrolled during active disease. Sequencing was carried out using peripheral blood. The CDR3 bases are TGTGCCAGTAGTATGGGGGGGACTTTACACCCTAGCTCCTACAATGAGCAGTTCTTC. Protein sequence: CASSMGGTLHPSSYNEQFF.